The entry below gives a single T cell receptor (beta chain) sequence along with its context. The antigen remains unidentified. This entry is derived from a study of a mutant IDH1 vaccine in newly diagnosed glioma. The V gene lost 5 bases and the J gene lost 3 bases, with 1 base spanning the gap. The germline V gene has CDR1 MNHEY and CDR2 SVGAGI. This CDR3 spans 11 amino acids. Study-wide findings and caveats: Researchers report vaccine-induced immune responses in 93.3% of patients. Changes in top peripheral clonotypes did not appear linked to pseudoprogression.

The protocol was immunoSEQ multiplex PCR, while the TCRdb copy is restricted to in-frame clones and leaves out a portion. The sample has 95,000 to 100,000 clones; 85% to 90% are singletons. The time point: baseline, week 1 (first vaccination visit). Specified treatment: pre-vaccination baseline after standard-of-care therapy. The material was PBMCs, obtained from a glioma patient treated with radiotherapy, temozolomide or both. This receptor was taken from a woman in her fifties or sixties with glioma. The chain has TRBV6-5 and TRBJ2-2, with no clear D. The CDR3 here is CASSDTGELFF. The CDR3 DNA sequence: TGTGCCAGCAGTGACACCGGGGAGCTGTTTTTT.